These 21 T cell receptor beta chains were all obtained from the same sample, sequenced in a study of PD-1 blockade in classical Hodgkin lymphoma. Time point given: cycle 4 day 1 (C4D1), after more than five weeks of nivolumab. Exposure to brentuximab vedotin varied, and each patient had relapsed following autologous stem cell transplantation. Data came from immunoSEQ multiplex PCR; TCRdb stores just in-frame clones and leaves some out. Of around 40,000 clones listed, over 70% are singletons. The starting material was peripheral blood mononuclear cells (PBMCs), obtained before the fourth cycle of nivolumab. These receptors all come from a human donor with classical Hodgkin lymphoma.

This chain connects TRBV9 to TRBJ2-1; D perhaps matches TRBD2 (7 bases). Germline CDR1 is SGDLS and CDR2 is YYNGEE. The V end lost 0 bases, the J end lost 4 bases, and 14 bases lay between the germline ends. The CDR3 spans 16 residues. This chain's CDR3 is CASSVDLGGQYNEQFF. CDR3 DNA sequence: TGTGCCAGCAGCGTAGATTTGGGGGGGCAGTACAATGAGCAGTTCTTC.

This chain connects TRBV29-1 to TRBJ2-7; either TRBD1 or TRBD2 may supply D (5 bases each). Deletions cut 6 bases from V and 1 base from J, with 16 bases between. The CDR3 totals 14 residues. Germline V gives CDR1 SQVTM, CDR2 ANQGSEA. CDR3 amino acids: CSVRDGTDSYEQYF. The CDR3 nucleotides are TGCAGCGTGCGAGACGGGACGGATTCCTACGAGCAGTACTTC.

The V gene is TRBV4-1, the J gene TRBJ2-1; no clear D gene. CDR1 and CDR2 from the germline V gene are MGHRA and YSYEKL. V lost 0 bases to trimming and J lost 6 bases, with 12 bases between them. This CDR3 region has 15 residues. The CDR3 coding sequence is TGCGCCAGCAGCCAAGATGGGGATTGGGGCAATGAGCAGTTCTTC. Encoded protein: CASSQDGDWGNEQFF.

The V call is TRBV29-1, the J call TRBJ2-7; 10 bases are a match to TRBD1. With 1 base clipped from V and 3 bases from J, the junction kept 3 bases outside the gene matches. CDR3 length: 14 residues. Germline loops: CDR1 SQVTM, CDR2 ANQGSEA. The CDR3 DNA reads TGCAGCGTTGAAGGGGGACAGGGGATCTACGAGCAGTACTTC. It is translated as CSVEGGQGIYEQYF.

V is TRBV10-3 and J is TRBJ2-6; unclear D gene. Germline loops: CDR1 ENHRY, CDR2 SYGVKD. CDR3 length: 16 residues. Trimming removed 2 bases from V and 1 base from J, with 9 bases in between. The CDR3 coding sequence is TGTGCCATCAGTGAGGGGTCCGCTTCTGGGGCCAACGTCCTGACTTTC. Translating gives CAISEGSASGANVLTF.

The chain is built from TRBV14 and TRBJ2-2; 7 nucleotides match TRBD1. Germline values: CDR1 SGHDN, CDR2 FVKESK. Unmatched junction bases numbered 14, after V lost 0 bases and J lost 4 bases. The CDR3 sequence is 19 residues long. The CDR3 reads CASSQDPRGQGVGTGELFF. In nucleotides, the CDR3 is TGTGCCAGCAGCCAAGATCCGAGGGGTCAGGGGGTTGGCACCGGGGAGCTGTTTTTT.

This chain links TRBV4-2 with TRBJ2-1; 7 bases are a match to TRBD2. The V and J ends lost 1 base and 9 bases, in that order; junction bases with no gene match: 3. Germline V gene data show CDR1 as LGHNA and CDR2 as YNFKEQ. The CDR3 spans 13 residues. The CDR3 here is CASSQVWGGEQFF. For the CDR3, the DNA is TGTGCCAGCAGCCAAGTGTGGGGGGGTGAGCAGTTCTTC.

V usage is TRBV5-8 and J usage is TRBJ2-7, with D unclear. This CDR3 spans 12 amino acids. Trimming removed 1 base at V and 7 bases at J, with 9 bases between. Germline CDR1 is SGHTS and CDR2 is YDEGEE. The DNA of the CDR3 is TGTGCCAGCAGCTTGTACTCTGGAGAGCAGTACTTC. Translating gives CASSLYSGEQYF.

The CDR3 region is CASSWTPGNEQFF. The CDR3 region has the DNA TGTGCCAGCAGCTGGACCCCTGGGAATGAGCAGTTCTTC. V usage is TRBV7-2 and J usage is TRBJ2-1; D is ambiguous. The CDR3 has 13 residues. The V and J ends lost 4 bases and 7 bases respectively, with 11 bases between them. Germline V CDR1 and CDR2: SGHTA, FQGNSA.

The chain recombines TRBV28 with TRBJ2-4; tentative D call: TRBD1 (6 bases). Trimming removed 2 bases from V and 3 bases from J, with 11 bases in between. CDR1 and CDR2 from the germline V gene are MDHEN and SYDVKM. CDR3 size: 15 residues. DNA for the CDR3: TGTGCCAGCAGTTTAGGGGGCCAGCTCAAAAACATTCAGTACTTC. Translation gives CASSLGGQLKNIQYF.

The rearrangement links TRBV6-5 to TRBJ1-6; D not resolved. The CDR3 has 14 residues. V was pared by 5 bases and J by 5 bases, with 10 bases between. Germline V gene lookup returns CDR1 MNHEY and CDR2 SVGAGI. The CDR3 sequence is CASSKGRDNSPLHF. The CDR3 DNA reads as TGTGCCAGCAGTAAGGGTAGGGATAATTCACCCCTCCACTTT.

This clone was observed a handful of times. The V gene is TRBV5-1, the J gene TRBJ2-3, with 8 bases matching TRBD1. This CDR3 is 15 amino acids long. Trimming removed 4 bases from V and 0 bases from J; junction bases left unmatched: 4. Germline assignment: CDR1 SGHRS and CDR2 YFSETQ. The CDR3 sequence is CASSPGQVSTDTQYF. The DNA for the CDR3 is TGCGCCAGCAGCCCGGGACAGGTTAGCACAGATACGCAGTATTTT.

This clone has ten or more counts. This chain joins TRBV5-4 and TRBJ2-5; weak D call: TRBD2 (6 bases). CDR3 length: 15 residues. V lost 4 bases and J 2 bases, leaving 15 bases between the germline ends. Looked up from germline, CDR1 is SGHNT and CDR2 is YYREEE (reference sequence). CDR3 sequence (DNA): TGTGCCAGCAGCGGGCTACTAGCCGGACAAGAGACCCAGTACTTC. Translating it yields CASSGLLAGQETQYF.

V usage is TRBV6-6 and J usage is TRBJ1-2, with 8 bases that match TRBD1. Germline V gene lookup returns CDR1 MNHNY and CDR2 SVGAGI (reference sequence). The CDR3 spans 12 residues. Trimming cost V 10 bases and J 6 bases; bases outside gene matches: 7. Here the CDR3 reads CAIGTGWDGYTF. Here the CDR3 DNA reads TGTGCCATTGGGACAGGTTGGGATGGCTACACCTTC.

J is TRBJ1-1 and V is TRBV7-2; 8 positions match TRBD1. CDR3 length: 14 residues. Germline-derived CDR1 and CDR2 are SGHTA and FQGNSA. The V and J ends lost 5 bases and 5 bases, in that order; junction bases with no gene match: 7. CDR3 in DNA: TGTGCCAGCAGCGGCAGGGGGCGTGGAACTGAAGCTTTCTTT. This translates into CASSGRGRGTEAFF.

The V and J genes are TRBV5-6 and TRBJ1-1; 7 bases map to TRBD1. The germline CDR1 and CDR2 sequences are SGHDT and YYEEEE. The CDR3 spans 12 residues. The V and J ends lost 3 bases and 11 bases, in that order; junction bases with no gene match: 7. The CDR3 DNA follows: TGTGCCAGCAGCTGGGACAGCGCGCAGGCTTTCTTT. Translating it yields CASSWDSAQAFF.

The chain is built from TRBV15 and TRBJ2-7, with unresolved D. V lost 3 bases to trimming and J lost 0 bases, with 9 bases between them. The CDR3 totals 14 residues. CDR1 is LNHNV, CDR2 YYDKDF, per germline (reference sequence). In DNA, the CDR3 is TGTGCCACCAGCAGGAACACCGTCTCCTACGAGCAGTACTTC. It codes for CATSRNTVSYEQYF.

The chain links TRBV14 to TRBJ1-1; D ambiguous. This CDR3 spans 14 amino acids. Germline V gives CDR1 SGHDN, CDR2 FVKESK. V was pared by 1 base and J by 1 base, with 7 bases between. The CDR3 DNA follows: TGTGCCAGCAGCCAAGTTACACGGAACACTGAAGCTTTCTTT. This codes for CASSQVTRNTEAFF.

The chain has TRBV5-1 and TRBJ2-1; D gene ambiguous. This CDR3 is 14 amino acids long. V was clipped by 2 bases and J by 1 base, with 7 bases between them. Germline CDR1 and CDR2: SGHRS and YFSETQ. The CDR3 nucleotides are TGCGCCAGCAGCTTACCAGGTTCCTACAATGAGCAGTTCTTC. The encoded protein is CASSLPGSYNEQFF. Looking up the rest from reference TRBV5-1 and TRBJ2-1 gives the full variable domain: KAGVTQTPRYLIKTRGQQVTLSCSPISGHRSVSWYQQTPGQGLQFLFEYFSETQRNKGNFPGRFSGRQFSNSRSEMNVSTLELGDSALYLCASSLPGSYNEQFFGPGTRLTVL.

V gene TRBV7-8 combines with J gene TRBJ2-7; tentatively, D is TRBD1 or TRBD2 (5 bases each). The length of the CDR3 is 16 residues. The V end lost 5 bases, the J end lost 0 bases, and 17 bases lay between the germline ends. CDR1 is SGHVS, CDR2 FQNEAQ, per germline. CDR3 protein: CASSPRRGPASYEQYF. Here the CDR3 DNA reads TGTGCCAGCAGCCCCAGAAGGGGACCAGCCTCCTACGAGCAGTACTTC.

The chain joins TRBV28 to TRBJ2-5; D possibly corresponds to TRBD1 (5 bases). The DNA end is more similar to TRBJ2-7, so the J call may be wrong. The CDR3 covers 15 residues. Germline assignment: CDR1 MDHEN and CDR2 SYDVKM. CDR3 in amino acids: CASSLSWGRSYEQYF. The CDR3 DNA reads TGTGCCAGCAGTTTATCTTGGGGCAGAAGCTACGAGCAGTACTTC.